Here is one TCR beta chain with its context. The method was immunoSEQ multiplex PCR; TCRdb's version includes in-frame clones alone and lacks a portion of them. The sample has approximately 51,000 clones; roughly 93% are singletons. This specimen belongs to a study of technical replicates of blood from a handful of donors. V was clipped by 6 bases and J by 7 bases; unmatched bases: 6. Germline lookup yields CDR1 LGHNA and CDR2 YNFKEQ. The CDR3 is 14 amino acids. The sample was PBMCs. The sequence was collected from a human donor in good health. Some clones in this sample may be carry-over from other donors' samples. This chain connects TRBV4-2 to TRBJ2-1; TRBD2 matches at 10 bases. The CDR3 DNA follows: TGTGCCAGCAGGCCTGCTAGCGGGGGAAATGAGCAGTTCTTC. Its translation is CASRPASGGNEQFF.